Below are 25 T cell receptor beta chains sequenced from a single sample in a study of Ad26.COV2.S vaccination and SARS-CoV-2 variants. Using immunoSEQ multiplex PCR, the repertoire was profiled, and TCRdb retains in-frame clones only, with some absent. The data contain 100,000 or so clones, around three quarters of them singletons. The sample consisted of peripheral blood, taken after recovery from COVID-19. These receptors were taken from a human donor who had recovered from COVID-19.

This clone was detected a few times. The chain carries TRBV2 and TRBJ1-1, with D possibly TRBD1 on 5 matching bases. The CDR3 loop spans 13 amino acids. Germline values: CDR1 SNHLY, CDR2 FYNNEI. The V and J ends lost 5 bases and 0 bases respectively, with 7 bases between them. CDR3 coding DNA: TGTGCCAGCAGTCAGGGCCTGAACACTGAAGCTTTCTTT. Its protein product is CASSQGLNTEAFF.

V is TRBV28 and J is TRBJ1-3, with 11 nucleotides matching TRBD1. The junction had 6 bases not matched to a gene; V was cut back by 11 bases and J by 0 bases. The CDR3 loop spans 15 amino acids. Germline V CDR1 and CDR2: MDHEN, SYDVKM. The DNA for the CDR3 is TGTGCCGGACGAGGGACAGGGGGCTCTGGAAACACCATATATTTT. Translation: CAGRGTGGSGNTIYF. The full variable domain, completed using reference TRBV28 and TRBJ1-3, is DVKVTQSSRYLVKRTGEKVFLECVQDMDHENMFWYRQDPGLGLRLIYFSYDVKMKEKGDIPEGYSVSREKKERFSLILESASTNQTSMYLCAGRGTGGSGNTIYFGEGSWLTVV.

This rearrangement joins TRBV6-6 to TRBJ2-3; 12 bases align to TRBD2. Per the germline V gene, CDR1 is MNHNY and CDR2 is SVGAGI (reference sequence). The CDR3 is 16 residues long. Trimming took 4 bases from V and 3 from J; bases not matched to a gene: 5. In DNA form, the CDR3 reads TGTGCCAGCAGTTCGCTAGCGGGGGGGCCGACAGATACGCAGTATTTT. It yields the protein CASSSLAGGPTDTQYF.

Only a few counts were recorded for this clone. The chain employs TRBV4-3 and TRBJ1-1; D perhaps matches TRBD1 (5 bases). Germline values: CDR1 LGHNA, CDR2 YSLEER. There are 15 residues in the CDR3. V lost 4 bases and J lost 1, with 13 bases in between. CDR3 residues: CASSLLAGGNTEAFF. CDR3 bases: TGCGCCAGCAGCCTTCTAGCCGGGGGGAACACTGAAGCTTTCTTT.

V usage is TRBV7-9 and J usage is TRBJ2-1; 8 bases line up with TRBD2. The V gene end was trimmed by 5 bases and the J gene end by 4 bases; junction bases not matched to a gene: 4. The V gene's germline CDR1 is SEHNR and CDR2 FQNEAQ (reference sequence). This CDR3 spans 14 amino acids. CDR3 nucleotide sequence: TGTGCCAGCAGCGCGGGGGGACTTTACAATGAGCAGTTCTTC. Its protein product is CASSAGGLYNEQFF.

J is TRBJ2-2 and V is TRBV11-2; D is perhaps TRBD2 (5 bases). V gave up 6 bases and J gave up 4 bases, with 9 bases separating them. The CDR3 is made up of 13 amino acids. CDR1 and CDR2 from the germline V gene are SGHAT and FQNNGV. The DNA of the CDR3 is TGTGCCAGCAGGGGAGAGTTCACCGGGGAGCTGTTTTTT. This sequence encodes CASRGEFTGELFF. The entire variable domain, with the rest obtained from reference TRBV11-2 and TRBJ2-2, is as follows: EAGVAQSPRYKIIEKRQSVAFWCNPISGHATLYWYQQILGQGPKLLIQFQNNGVVDDSQLPKDRFSAERLKGVDSTLKIQPAKLEDSAVYLCASRGEFTGELFFGEGSRLTVL.

The gene calls are TRBV20-1 and TRBJ2-3, with TRBD2 matching 7 bases. The CDR3 spans 14 residues. Germline V CDR1 and CDR2: DFQATT, SNEGSKA (reference sequence). V lost 3 bases to trimming and J lost 1 base; unmatched junction nucleotides: 4. CDR3 sequence: CSASSGRGTDTQYF. CDR3 bases: TGCAGTGCTAGTTCGGGGAGGGGCACAGATACGCAGTATTTT.

Points on this clone: The same CDR3 can be traced to other DNA sequences in this sample. The J gene is TRBJ1-3, the V gene TRBV6-5; no clear D. CDR3 length: 12 residues. Germline CDR1 and CDR2: MNHEY and SVGAGI. Trimming stripped 8 bases from V and 0 bases from J, with 5 bases between. The CDR3 loop reads CASGSSGNTIYF. CDR3 DNA: TGTGCCAGCGGAAGCTCTGGAAACACCATATATTTT.

This chain uses TRBV7-6 with TRBJ2-5, with TRBD2 as a possible D gene (6 bases). V was shortened by 3 bases and J by 5 bases, with 13 bases between the two germline ends. The CDR3 is made up of 14 amino acids. Germline CDR1 SGHVS, CDR2 FNYEAQ. CDR3 in DNA: TGTGCCAGCAGCTTCCCGACTAGTGAGGAGACCCAGTACTTC. It specifies CASSFPTSEETQYF.

This chain links TRBV27 with TRBJ2-2; D may be TRBD2 (5 bases). The CDR3 covers 16 residues. CDR1 MNHEY and CDR2 SMNVEV come from the germline V gene (reference sequence). Trimming removed 6 bases at V and 0 bases at J, with 14 bases between. CDR3 protein: CASSIAGQANTGELFF. The CDR3 DNA is TGTGCCAGCAGCATCGCGGGCCAGGCGAACACCGGGGAGCTGTTTTTT.

This clone was observed a handful of times. V is TRBV5-4 and J is TRBJ2-7; D not certain. Trimming pared 3 bases from V and 7 bases from J, leaving 17 bases between. This CDR3 is built from 14 residues. CDR1 and CDR2 from the germline V gene are SGHNT and YYREEE (reference sequence). CDR3 sequence: CASSSSKEIREQYF. CDR3 nucleotides: TGTGCCAGCAGCTCTTCCAAGGAGATAAGGGAGCAGTACTTC.

The J gene is TRBJ1-1, the V gene TRBV12-3 or TRBV12-4; D not resolved. V gave up 3 bases and J gave up 1 base, with 6 bases separating them. This CDR3 contains 13 residues. In DNA form, the CDR3 reads TGTGCCAGCAGTTTCCTTGAGAACACTGAAGCTTTCTTT. It translates to CASSFLENTEAFF.

There are a few counts of this clone. The chain recombines TRBV7-9 with TRBJ1-1, with 7 bases identical to TRBD1. The CDR3 extends over 15 amino acids. Germline lookup yields CDR1 SEHNR and CDR2 FQNEAQ (reference sequence). Germline trimming cut 5 bases from V and 1 base from J; bases unmatched to any gene: 7. CDR3 DNA: TGTGCCAGCAGCCCTGTCAGGGGGGGGAACACTGAAGCTTTCTTT. Translating gives CASSPVRGGNTEAFF.

The V gene is TRBV5-1, the J gene TRBJ2-5; no definite D call. Trimming left V 3 bases short and J 2 bases short, with 17 bases between. The CDR3 sequence is 16 residues long. The V gene's germline CDR1 is SGHRS and CDR2 YFSETQ. The CDR3 nucleotides are TGCGCCAGCAGCTCGGGCGGCAGCTCGTCACAAGAGACCCAGTACTTC. Its translation: CASSSGGSSSQETQYF. The complete variable domain, with remaining parts taken from reference TRBV5-1 and TRBJ2-5, reads KAGVTQTPRYLIKTRGQQVTLSCSPISGHRSVSWYQQTPGQGLQFLFEYFSETQRNKGNFPGRFSGRQFSNSRSEMNVSTLELGDSALYLCASSSGGSSSQETQYFGPGTRLLVL.

The sample holds one count of this clone. The chain couples TRBV7-2 to TRBJ1-2; no clear D. Germline-derived CDR1 and CDR2 are SGHTA and FQGNSA. Trimming took 2 bases from V and 4 from J, leaving 17 bases between them. The CDR3 extends over 16 amino acids. CDR3 region: CASSLKEAGKAYGYTF. The CDR3 coding sequence is TGTGCCAGCAGCTTAAAAGAGGCGGGAAAGGCCTATGGCTACACCTTC. The full variable domain, in which reference TRBV7-2 and TRBJ1-2 provide the parts outside the CDR3, is GAGVSQSPSNKVTEKGKDVELRCDPISGHTALYWYRQSLGQGLEFLIYFQGNSAPDKSGLPSDRFSAERTGGSVSTLTIQRTQQEDSAVYLCASSLKEAGKAYGYTFGSGTRLTVV.

The J gene is TRBJ1-4, the V gene TRBV5-4; 10 bases line up with TRBD1. The CDR3 loop spans 15 amino acids. Germline values: CDR1 SGHNT, CDR2 YYREEE (reference sequence). With 4 bases clipped from V and 8 bases from J, the junction kept 8 bases outside the gene matches. The CDR3 DNA sequence: TGTGCCAGCAGCATCGACAGGGGGCGTAAGGAAAAACTGTTTTTT. It yields the protein CASSIDRGRKEKLFF.

The rearrangement uses TRBV19 and TRBJ2-3; D is ambiguous. The CDR3 covers 12 residues. V lost 6 bases and J 4 bases, leaving 8 bases between the germline ends. Looked up from germline, CDR1 is LNHDA and CDR2 is SQIVND (reference sequence). The CDR3 loop reads CASSTMADTQYF. CDR3 coding DNA: TGTGCCAGTAGCACTATGGCAGATACGCAGTATTTT. The entire variable domain, with the rest obtained from reference TRBV19 and TRBJ2-3, is as follows: DGGITQSPKYLFRKEGQNVTLSCEQNLNHDAMYWYRQDPGQGLRLIYYSQIVNDFQKGDIAEGYSVSREKKESFPLTVTSAQKNPTAFYLCASSTMADTQYFGPGTRLTVL.

This clone came up once. This sequence joins TRBV2 and TRBJ1-1; the D is unclear. Germline V CDR1 and CDR2: SNHLY, FYNNEI. The CDR3 consists of 13 residues. The V gene lost 7 bases and the J gene lost 1 base, with 10 bases spanning the gap. The CDR3 spells CASKNLQNTEAFF. In DNA, the CDR3 is TGTGCCAGCAAAAACCTACAGAACACTGAAGCTTTCTTT.

This clone has more than one count but fewer than ten. The chain combines TRBV29-1 with TRBJ2-1; 8 positions agree with TRBD2. The CDR3 covers 15 residues. Trimming at V came to 2 bases and at J to 3 bases, leaving 6 bases not matched to a gene. In germline, CDR1 is SQVTM, CDR2 ANQGSEA. CDR3 sequence reads: CSVESGGAFYNEQFF. The CDR3, as DNA: TGCAGCGTTGAATCGGGGGGGGCCTTCTACAATGAGCAGTTCTTC.

The J gene is TRBJ2-1, the V gene TRBV30, with 7 bases aligning to TRBD2. With 7 bases clipped from V and 0 bases from J, the junction kept 9 bases outside the gene matches. CDR1 GTSNPN and CDR2 SVGIG come from the germline V gene (reference sequence). The CDR3 loop spans 15 amino acids. The CDR3 is CAYSSGKSSYNEQFF. The CDR3 DNA reads TGTGCCTATTCTAGCGGTAAAAGCTCCTACAATGAGCAGTTCTTC.

This clone was recorded once. The chain recombines TRBV30 with TRBJ2-5, with D perhaps TRBD1 or TRBD2 (5 bases each). Germline CDR1 reads GTSNPN; CDR2 reads SVGIG (reference sequence). Trimming left V 2 bases short and J 14 bases short, with 18 bases between. This CDR3 region has 12 residues. CDR3 nucleotides: TGTGCCTGGAGTACCGGGACCTCTCTAGCTTACTTC. Amino acids: CAWSTGTSLAYF.

This clone was counted between two and nine times. The rearrangement links TRBV9 to TRBJ2-7; D is undetermined. This CDR3 is built from 15 residues. The V end lost 0 bases, the J end lost 6 bases, and 16 bases lay between the germline ends. Germline CDR1 is SGDLS and CDR2 is YYNGEE. CDR3 region: CASSVEGGSTLEQYF. The DNA of the CDR3 is TGTGCCAGCAGCGTAGAGGGCGGTAGTACCCTCGAGCAGTACTTC.

The gene calls are TRBV9 and TRBJ2-1, with 7 nucleotides matching TRBD1. The CDR3 is 15 amino acids. The germline CDR1 and CDR2 sequences are SGDLS and YYNGEE. Trimming cost V 4 bases and J 4 bases; bases outside gene matches: 8. CDR3 protein: CASSYRDSVYNEQFF. The CDR3 DNA reads TGTGCCAGCAGCTACCGGGACAGCGTTTACAATGAGCAGTTCTTC.

This clone was picked up a small number of times. The CDR3 sequence: CASAIFRLSGNTIYF. DNA of the CDR3: TGTGCCAGCGCAATTTTCAGACTCTCTGGAAACACCATATATTTT. V gene TRBV2 combines with J gene TRBJ1-3; D gene ambiguous. The CDR3 totals 15 residues. With 8 bases removed from V and 0 bases from J, the gap between germline ends came to 14 bases. Germline V gene sequence: CDR1 SNHLY, CDR2 FYNNEI.

The chain links TRBV9 to TRBJ2-2, with TRBD2 matching over 9 bases. This CDR3 spans 14 amino acids. Germline V CDR1 and CDR2: SGDLS, YYNGEE. V lost 0 bases to trimming and J lost 8 bases; unmatched junction nucleotides: 2. CDR3 sequence (DNA): TGTGCCAGCAGCGTAGATAGCGGGGGTGGGGAGCTGTTTTTT. Translation: CASSVDSGGGELFF. Complete variable domain (other parts from reference TRBV9 and TRBJ2-2): DSGVTQTPKHLITATGQRVTLRCSPRSGDLSVYWYQQSLDQGLQFLIQYYNGEERAKGNILERFSAQQFPDLHSELNLSSLELGDSALYFCASSVDSGGGELFFGEGSRLTVL.